Detailed here is one TCR beta chain. The repertoire was sequenced with immunoSEQ multiplex PCR; TCRdb's copy has only in-frame clones and lacks some. The table shows 95,000 to 150,000 clones, with more than 80% occurring only once. The data are from a study of T cell responses to AZD1222 COVID-19 vaccine. V lost 4 bases and J 3 bases, leaving 15 bases between the germline ends. Germline CDR1 is SGHNT and CDR2 is YYREEE (reference sequence). CDR3 length: 15 residues. The gene calls are TRBV5-4 and TRBJ2-3; D could derive from TRBD1 or TRBD2 (5 bases each). The sequencing used peripheral blood, collected 28 days after the second AZD1222 dose. This clonotype was sampled from an adult who received the AZD1222 COVID-19 vaccine. CDR3 residues: CASSKRGGLTDTQYF. CDR3 nucleotides: TGTGCCAGCAGCAAACGTGGGGGTCTGACAGATACGCAGTATTTT.